These 5 T cell receptor beta chains originate from one sample sequenced in a study of CD8 T cells in ankylosing spondylitis. Via MiXCR, TCRdb re-called the 5' RACE reads, giving one row per CDR3 protein. This table has some 340,000 distinct CDR3 sequences, approximately 15% appearing once. Sequenced: blood, either unsorted or a sorted T cell fraction (not recorded which). The source is a male donor with ankylosing spondylitis or in good health (not recorded which).

This clonotype came up many times. This sequence joins TRBV27 and TRBJ2-3; 10 bases match TRBD2. This CDR3 has 18 amino acids. V gave up 2 bases and J gave up 2 bases; unmatched junction bases: 10. CDR1 is MNHEY and CDR2 is SMNVEV in the germline V gene (reference sequence). CDR3 amino acids: CASSLEASGGLDTDTQYF. CDR3 DNA sequence: TGTGCCAGCAGTTTAGAGGCTAGCGGGGGCCTGGACACAGATACGCAGTATTTT.

This clonotype was seen only a few times. The chain combines TRBV29-1 with TRBJ1-1; the D is unclear. Germline V gene data show CDR1 as SQVTM and CDR2 as ANQGSEA. Deletions cut 4 bases from V and 2 bases from J, with 11 bases between. This CDR3 contains 13 residues. CDR3 nucleotide sequence: TGCAGCGTTGGGGCCTGGGGTAACACTGAAGCTTTCTTT. Protein: CSVGAWGNTEAFF.

The genes are TRBV12-3 or TRBV12-4 and TRBJ1-1; 8 nucleotides align to TRBD1. The CDR3 runs to 11 residues. The ends lost 5 bases at V and 11 bases at J; junction bases unmatched: 4. CDR3 DNA sequence: TGTGCCAGCAGTCCAGACAGGGGTGCTTTCTTT. Its protein product is CASSPDRGAFF.

This clonotype was seen at least ten times. The gene calls are TRBV12-3 or TRBV12-4 and TRBJ2-5; D is possibly TRBD1 (5 bases). Deletions cut 1 base from V and 2 bases from J, with 11 bases between. This CDR3 is 15 amino acids long. The CDR3 nucleotides read TGTGCCAGCAGTTTAGAATGGGGCGTTCAAGAGACCCAGTACTTC. This translates into CASSLEWGVQETQYF.

The chain links TRBV7-2 to TRBJ2-3; no clear D. The CDR3 has 13 residues. With 4 bases removed from V and 6 bases from J, the gap between germline ends came to 11 bases. Per germline, CDR1 SGHTA and CDR2 FQGNSA. CDR3 loop: CASSSVTRDTQYF. The CDR3 DNA follows: TGTGCCAGCAGCTCGGTAACGAGGGATACGCAGTATTTT.